The 5 T cell receptor beta chains listed next were all sequenced from one sample in a study of tumor and adjacent non-tumor tissue in lung cancer. TCRbeta libraries were built with three rounds of nested PCR, modified from ARM-PCR. TCRdb recomputed calls from the multiplex PCR reads with MiXCR, one row per CDR3 protein. The sample yields over 110,000 distinct CDR3 sequences, around 67% seen once. RNA was extracted from bulk tissue without any cell sorting. Material for sequencing was lung tumor tissue. The receptors derive from a man between 60 and 70 years old with small cell lung cancer.

Worth noting for this clonotype: An end of the junction does not agree with germline; a read error may underlie this. V usage is TRBV11-2 and J usage is TRBJ1-1; D gene uncertain. The CDR3 totals 15 residues. CDR1 is SGHAT, CDR2 FQNNGV, per germline. The CDR3 region has the DNA TGTGCCATCAGCTTAGCCTCACAATGGAACACTGAAGCTTTCTTT. It yields the protein CAISLASQWNTEAFF.

This clonotype showed up many times. The V and J genes are TRBV20-1 and TRBJ2-3; D call uncertain. Germline assignment: CDR1 DFQATT and CDR2 SNEGSKA (reference sequence). This CDR3 has 14 amino acids. Trimming took 2 bases from V and 3 from J, leaving 12 bases between them. CDR3 protein: CSARLGGGTDTQYF. DNA of the CDR3: TGCAGTGCTAGACTCGGTGGCGGAACAGATACGCAGTATTTT.

A remark on this clonotype: The junction does not match germline at one end; this may be a read error. The chain has TRBV11-3 and TRBJ2-1; D remains unclear. The CDR3 extends over 13 amino acids. CDR1 and CDR2 from the germline V gene are SGHNT and YENEEA. The CDR3 DNA reads TGTGCCAGCAGCCTGTTCTCCTACAATGAGCATTTCTTC. Encoded protein: CASSLFSYNEHFF.

In its sample, this clonotype was seen once. This may be a read error, as it is one base from a much larger clone. The genes are TRBV12-3 or TRBV12-4 and TRBJ1-1; maybe TRBD1 (6 bases). This CDR3 region has 15 residues. The CDR3 region has the DNA TGTGCCAGCAGTTTACTTGGAGGGGGGTCCACTGAAGTTTTCTTT. Protein sequence: CASSLLGGGSTEVFF.

The chain combines TRBV5-1 with TRBJ2-7; maybe TRBD2 (6 bases). CDR1 and CDR2 from the germline V gene are SGHRS and YFSETQ. The CDR3 has 15 residues. The V end lost 1 base, the J end lost 1 base, and 12 bases lay between the germline ends. CDR3 protein: CASSLSGARSYEQYV. In DNA form, the CDR3 reads TGCGCCAGCAGCTTGTCGGGAGCGAGGTCCTACGAGCAGTACGTC.